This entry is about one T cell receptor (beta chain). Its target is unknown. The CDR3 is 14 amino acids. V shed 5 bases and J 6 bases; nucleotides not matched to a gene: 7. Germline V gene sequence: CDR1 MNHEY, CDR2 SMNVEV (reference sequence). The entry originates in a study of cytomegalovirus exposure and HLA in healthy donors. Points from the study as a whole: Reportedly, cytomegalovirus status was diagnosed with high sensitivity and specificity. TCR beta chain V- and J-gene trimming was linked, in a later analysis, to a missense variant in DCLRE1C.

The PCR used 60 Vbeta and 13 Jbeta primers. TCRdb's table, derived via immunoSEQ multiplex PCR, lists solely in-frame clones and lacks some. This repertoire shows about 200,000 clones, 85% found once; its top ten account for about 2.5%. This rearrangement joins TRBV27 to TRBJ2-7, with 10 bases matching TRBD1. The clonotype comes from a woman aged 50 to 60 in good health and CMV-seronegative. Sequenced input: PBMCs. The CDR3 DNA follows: TGTGCCAGCAGTCTCGACAGGGGGCACAGCGAGCAGTACTTC. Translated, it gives CASSLDRGHSEQYF.